This TCR beta chain originates from a study of T cell repertoires in cytomegalovirus infection. TCRdb independently ran MiXCR on the reads; one entry per CDR3 protein. The sample carries about 470,000 distinct CDR3 sequences, 40% to 50% recorded once. This clonotype was seen only a few times. What it recognizes is unknown. CDR3 length: 13 residues. The ends were cut back, 1 base at V and 6 bases at J, with 7 bases in the middle. The starting material was cultured PBMCs, obtained from culture after CMV antigen stimulation. The chain recombines TRBV12-3 or TRBV12-4 with TRBJ2-1; D is perhaps TRBD2 (5 bases). The sequence was collected from a human donor in good health (CMV status not recorded). Some clones in this sample may be carry-over from other donors' samples. CDR3 sequence (DNA): TGTGCCAGCAGTTTAGGAGCGGCCAATGAGCAGTTCTTC. Translation: CASSLGAANEQFF.